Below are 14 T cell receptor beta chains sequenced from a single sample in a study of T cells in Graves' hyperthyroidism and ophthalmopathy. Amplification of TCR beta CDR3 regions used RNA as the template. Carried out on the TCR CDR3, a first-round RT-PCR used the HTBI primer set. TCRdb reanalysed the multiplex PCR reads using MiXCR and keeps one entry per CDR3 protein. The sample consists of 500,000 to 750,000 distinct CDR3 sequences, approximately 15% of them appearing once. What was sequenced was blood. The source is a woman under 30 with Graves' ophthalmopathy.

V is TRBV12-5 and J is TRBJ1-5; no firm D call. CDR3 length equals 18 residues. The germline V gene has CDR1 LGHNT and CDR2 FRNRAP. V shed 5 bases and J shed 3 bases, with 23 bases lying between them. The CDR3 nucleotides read TGTGCTAGTGGTGTCTTTCGGGCAGCGAAAAGGATCAATCAGCCCCAGCATTTT. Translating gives CASGVFRAAKRINQPQHF.

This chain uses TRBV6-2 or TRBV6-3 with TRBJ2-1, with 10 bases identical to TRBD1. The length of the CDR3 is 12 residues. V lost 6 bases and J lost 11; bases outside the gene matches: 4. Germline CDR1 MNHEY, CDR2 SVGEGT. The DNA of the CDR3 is TGTGCCAGCAGGTGGACAGGGGGTAAGCAGTTCTTC. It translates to CASRWTGGKQFF.

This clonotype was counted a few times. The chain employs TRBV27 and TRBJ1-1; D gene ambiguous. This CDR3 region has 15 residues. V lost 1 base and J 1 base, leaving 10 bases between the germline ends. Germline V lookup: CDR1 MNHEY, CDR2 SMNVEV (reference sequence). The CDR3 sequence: CASSLWLGSNTEAFF. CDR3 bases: TGTGCCAGCAGTTTATGGTTAGGGTCGAACACTGAAGCTTTCTTT.

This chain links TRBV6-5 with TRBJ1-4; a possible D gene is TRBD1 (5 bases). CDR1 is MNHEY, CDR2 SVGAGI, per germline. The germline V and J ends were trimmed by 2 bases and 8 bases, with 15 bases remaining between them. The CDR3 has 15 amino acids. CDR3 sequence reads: CASSYEGRQGEKLFF. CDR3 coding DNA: TGTGCCAGCAGTTACGAGGGCAGGCAGGGAGAAAAACTGTTTTTT.

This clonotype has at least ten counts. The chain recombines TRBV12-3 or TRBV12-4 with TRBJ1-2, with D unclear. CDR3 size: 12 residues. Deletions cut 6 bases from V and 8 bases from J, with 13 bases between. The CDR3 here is CASSRTDRGYTF. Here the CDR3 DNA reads TGTGCCAGCAGCCGGACGGACCGAGGCTACACCTTC.

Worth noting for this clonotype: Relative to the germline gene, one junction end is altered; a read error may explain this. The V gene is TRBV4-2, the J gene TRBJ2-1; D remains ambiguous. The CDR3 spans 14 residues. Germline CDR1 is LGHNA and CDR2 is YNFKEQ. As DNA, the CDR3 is TGTGCCAGCAGCCAAGAAGGCTCCTACGATGAGCAGTTCTTC. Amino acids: CASSQEGSYDEQFF.

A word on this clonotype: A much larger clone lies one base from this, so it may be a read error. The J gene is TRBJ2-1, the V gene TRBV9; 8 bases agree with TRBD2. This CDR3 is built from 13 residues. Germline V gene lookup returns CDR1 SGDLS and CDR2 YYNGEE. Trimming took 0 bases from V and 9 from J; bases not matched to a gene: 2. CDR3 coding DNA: TGTGCCAGCAGCGTAGCGGGGGGGGGTGAGCAGTTCTTC. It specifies CASSVAGGGEQFF.

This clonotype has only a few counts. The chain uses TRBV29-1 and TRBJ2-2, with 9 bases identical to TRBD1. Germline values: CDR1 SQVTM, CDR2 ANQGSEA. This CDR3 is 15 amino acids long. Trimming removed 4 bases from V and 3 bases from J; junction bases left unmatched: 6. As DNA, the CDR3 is TGCAGCGTTGCCGGGACAGGGAGGGACACCGGGGAGCTGTTTTTT. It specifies CSVAGTGRDTGELFF.

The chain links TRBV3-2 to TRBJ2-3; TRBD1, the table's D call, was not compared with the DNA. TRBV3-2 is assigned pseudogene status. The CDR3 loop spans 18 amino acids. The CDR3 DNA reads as TGTGCCAGCAGCCGAATACCCGTAGGACAGACCAGCACAGATACGCAGTATTTT. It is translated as CASSRIPVGQTSTDTQYF.

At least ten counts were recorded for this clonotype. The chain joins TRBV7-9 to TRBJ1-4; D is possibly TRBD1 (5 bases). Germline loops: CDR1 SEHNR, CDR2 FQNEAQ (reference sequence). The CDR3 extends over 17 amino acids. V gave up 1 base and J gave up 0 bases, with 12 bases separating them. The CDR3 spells CASSLGVQDATNEKLFF. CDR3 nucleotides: TGTGCCAGCAGCTTAGGTGTACAGGATGCAACTAATGAAAAACTGTTTTTT.

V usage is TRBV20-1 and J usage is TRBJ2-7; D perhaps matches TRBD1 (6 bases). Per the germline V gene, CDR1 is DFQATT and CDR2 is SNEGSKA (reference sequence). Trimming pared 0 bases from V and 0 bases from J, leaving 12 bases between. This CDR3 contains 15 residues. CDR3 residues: CSARDATGSSYEQYF. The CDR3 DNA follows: TGCAGTGCTAGAGATGCCACAGGGAGCTCCTACGAGCAGTACTTC.

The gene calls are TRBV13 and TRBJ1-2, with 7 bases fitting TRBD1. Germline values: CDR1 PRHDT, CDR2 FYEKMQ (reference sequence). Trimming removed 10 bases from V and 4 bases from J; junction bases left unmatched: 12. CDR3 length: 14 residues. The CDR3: CATIRGGRSYGYTF. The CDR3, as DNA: TGTGCCACCATCAGGGGGGGCAGGAGCTATGGCTACACCTTC.

The CDR3 spells CASSHLRDTQYF. CDR3 DNA: TGCGCCAGCAGCCACTTGAGAGATACGCAGTATTTT. The chain recombines TRBV4-1 with TRBJ2-3; D not resolved. Germline V gene lookup returns CDR1 MGHRA and CDR2 YSYEKL. The CDR3 consists of 12 residues. Trimming left V 3 bases short and J 5 bases short, with 6 bases between.

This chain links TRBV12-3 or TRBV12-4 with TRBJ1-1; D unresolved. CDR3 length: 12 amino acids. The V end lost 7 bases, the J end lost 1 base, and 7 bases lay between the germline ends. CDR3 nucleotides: TGTGCCAGCAACTTAAAGAACACTGAAGCTTTCTTT. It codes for CASNLKNTEAFF.